The 13 T cell receptor beta chains below all came from one sample that was sequenced in a study of shared T cell receptors in the human thymus. TCRdb keeps only in-frame clones here, not all; method: immunoSEQ multiplex PCR. The table has just under 550,000 clones, more than 75% seen once. The sample also formed part of further work on human thymus T cells.

The sample comprised thymocytes. These receptors were taken from a boy under two years old with a congenital heart defect.

This clone was counted between two and nine times. The J gene is TRBJ2-7, the V gene TRBV18; maybe TRBD2 (7 bases). CDR1 and CDR2 from the germline V gene are KGHSH and LQKENI. This CDR3 is 15 amino acids long. Trimming stripped 2 bases from V and 3 bases from J, with 14 bases between. The CDR3 coding sequence is TGTGCCAGCTCACCAAAAGCGGGACAAAGCTACGAGCAGTACTTC. It is translated as CASSPKAGQSYEQYF.

This clone was found once. This chain uses TRBV4-1 with TRBJ2-2, with D maybe TRBD2 (5 bases). Trimming left V 4 bases short and J 6 bases short, with 12 bases between. The V gene's germline CDR1 is MGHRA and CDR2 YSYEKL. CDR3 length: 14 amino acids. The CDR3 reads CASSRAEGAGELFF. In DNA form, the CDR3 reads TGCGCCAGCAGCCGGGCCGAGGGTGCCGGGGAGCTGTTTTTT.

This chain uses TRBV30 with TRBJ2-5; possible D gene TRBD2, 6 bases. V lost 4 bases to trimming and J lost 11 bases, with 20 bases between them. The CDR3 spans 13 residues. The germline V gene encodes CDR1 GTSNPN and CDR2 SVGIG (reference sequence). This CDR3 is CAWIGERGREQYF. Written as DNA, the CDR3 is TGTGCCTGGATAGGTGAAAGGGGTCGGGAGCAGTACTTC.

The rearrangement uses TRBV4-1 and TRBJ1-1; the D gene is possibly TRBD1 (5 bases). The CDR3 is made up of 16 amino acids. Trimming stripped 0 bases from V and 0 bases from J, with 11 bases between. The germline CDR1 and CDR2 sequences are MGHRA and YSYEKL. CDR3: CASSQDFRGLNTEAFF. The CDR3 nucleotides read TGCGCCAGCAGCCAAGATTTCCGGGGGTTGAACACTGAAGCTTTCTTT.

This clone has a handful of counts. The chain employs TRBV19 and TRBJ2-7; 13 bases agree with TRBD2. CDR3 length: 16 residues. Trimming removed 5 bases from V and 5 bases from J; junction bases left unmatched: 9. Germline V lookup: CDR1 LNHDA, CDR2 SQIVND (reference sequence). The CDR3 sequence is CASSPNRTSGRDEQYF. The CDR3 nucleotides read TGTGCCAGTAGTCCGAACCGGACTAGCGGGAGAGACGAGCAGTACTTC.

This clone appeared a single time. V usage is TRBV7-9 and J usage is TRBJ2-3; 8 bases are shared with TRBD2. Per germline, CDR1 SEHNR and CDR2 FQNEAQ (reference sequence). With V trimmed by 4 bases and J by 1 base, 10 bases remained unmatched. This CDR3 spans 17 amino acids. CDR3 DNA: TGTGCCAGCAGCTGCGTCGGGACTAGGGACCGCACAGATACGCAGTATTTT. This translates into CASSCVGTRDRTDTQYF. Full variable domain (rest looked up from reference TRBV7-9 and TRBJ2-3): DTGVSQNPRHKITKRGQNVTFRCDPISEHNRLYWYRQTLGQGPEFLTYFQNEAQLEKSRLLSDRFSAERPKGSFSTLEIQRTEQGDSAMYLCASSCVGTRDRTDTQYFGPGTRLTVL.

This clone was observed once. The chain uses TRBV29-1 and TRBJ2-1; 7 nucleotides align to TRBD2. The CDR3 totals 14 residues. J lost 2 bases, V lost 2 bases, and 3 bases had no gene match. The germline CDR1 and CDR2 sequences are SQVTM and ANQGSEA. CDR3 sequence (DNA): TGCAGCGTTGAACACGGGAGGACCTACAATGAGCAGTTCTTC. Encoded protein: CSVEHGRTYNEQFF.

The chain carries TRBV29-1 and TRBJ2-1; D ambiguous. The CDR3 has 9 amino acids. V was clipped by 7 bases and J by 8 bases, with 6 bases between them. Germline V gene data show CDR1 as SQVTM and CDR2 as ANQGSEA. This CDR3 is CSGGDEQFF. The CDR3 DNA reads as TGCAGCGGTGGAGATGAGCAGTTCTTC.

The V and J genes are TRBV6-5 and TRBJ2-3; TRBD2 agrees at 7 bases. The CDR3 runs to 15 residues. J was trimmed by 2 bases and V by 2 bases; bases with no gene match: 4. Germline V CDR1 and CDR2: MNHEY, SVGAGI. The CDR3 loop reads CASSYEGGSTDTQYF. The CDR3 DNA reads as TGTGCCAGCAGTTACGAGGGAGGGTCCACAGATACGCAGTATTTT.

This clone showed up just once. This chain connects TRBV9 to TRBJ2-1, with TRBD2 matching over 14 bases. Looked up from germline, CDR1 is SGDLS and CDR2 is YYNGEE. This CDR3 comprises 18 residues. The V gene end was trimmed by 0 bases and the J gene end by 2 bases; junction bases not matched to a gene: 4. The CDR3 region is CASSVAVTSGRAYNEQFF. CDR3 nucleotides: TGTGCCAGCAGCGTAGCTGTGACTAGCGGGAGGGCCTACAATGAGCAGTTCTTC.

In its sample, this clone was seen once. The chain couples TRBV9 to TRBJ2-1; TRBD2 matches 10 bases. The V gene end was trimmed by 0 bases and the J gene end by 4 bases; junction bases not matched to a gene: 10. CDR3 length: 18 residues. Germline V gene data show CDR1 as SGDLS and CDR2 as YYNGEE. The CDR3 DNA is TGTGCCAGCAGCGTAGGAGTGAGCGGGAGGGCCCCGTACAATGAGCAGTTCTTC. This gives the protein CASSVGVSGRAPYNEQFF.

CDR3 sequence reads: CSVGEKWKVSSGKTDTQYF. Here the CDR3 DNA reads TGCAGCGTAGGTGAGAAGTGGAAGGTGTCTAGCGGGAAAACAGATACGCAGTATTTT. The chain couples TRBV29-1 to TRBJ2-3; 9 bases are a match to TRBD2. The CDR3 loop spans 19 amino acids. The ends lost 6 bases at V and 3 bases at J; junction bases unmatched: 22. Germline V gives CDR1 SQVTM, CDR2 ANQGSEA.

The table lists this clone with a count of one. The CDR3 loop is CASSSREENTEAFF. CDR3 nucleotide sequence: TGTGCCAGCAGCTCCAGGGAGGAGAACACTGAAGCTTTCTTT. The chain carries TRBV11-2 and TRBJ1-1, with a possible D match to TRBD1 (5 bases). The CDR3 length is 14 residues. Germline CDR1 is SGHAT and CDR2 is FQNNGV. V lost 4 bases, J lost 1 base, and 10 bases lay in between.